The 5 T cell receptor beta chains in this list originate from one sample, sequenced in a study of vaccination and CD4 T cells after COVID-19. These receptors' targets are unknown. Treatment of the sample: roughly nine-day PBMC culture with coronavirus spike peptide pools or control peptides (ViraFEST assay). Sequencing of DNA taken from cultured CD4+ T cells relied on the Oncomine TCR Beta short-read assay. MiXCR, applied by TCRdb to the PCR reads, yields one record per CDR3 protein. The table lists approximately 12,000 distinct CDR3 sequences, about 61% of them singletons. The source was CD4+ T cells from blood, cultured in vitro, collected before SARS-CoV-2 vaccination. These TCRs come from a human donor who had recovered from COVID-19.

This chain connects TRBV24-1 to TRBJ2-5; possibly TRBD2 for D (7 bases). The germline gives CDR1 KGHDR, CDR2 SFDVKD. The CDR3 totals 16 residues. V was pared by 4 bases and J by 4 bases, with 18 bases between. CDR3 DNA: TGTGCCACCAGTGACGCTAGGGGGGGGAGCCCAGAGACCCAGTACTTC. Protein: CATSDARGGSPETQYF.

J is TRBJ2-3 and V is TRBV19, with a possible D match to TRBD2 (6 bases). The CDR3 sequence is 16 residues long. The germline V and J ends were trimmed by 6 bases and 2 bases, with 18 bases remaining between them. CDR1 LNHDA and CDR2 SQIVND come from the germline V gene (reference sequence). The CDR3 DNA reads as TGTGCCAGTAGGACGAACCGGGACTCCACCACAGATACGCAGTATTTT. It is translated as CASRTNRDSTTDTQYF.

This rearrangement joins TRBV7-2 to TRBJ2-7; a possible D gene is TRBD2 (5 bases). V was cut by 1 base and J by 7 bases, with 11 bases left in between. The CDR3 sequence is 13 residues long. CDR1 and CDR2 (germline): SGHTA, FQGNSA. This CDR3 is CASSLGTSWEQYF. Here the CDR3 DNA reads TGTGCCAGCAGCTTAGGTACTAGTTGGGAGCAGTACTTC.

The chain joins TRBV6-1 to TRBJ1-6; D is uncertain. The V and J ends lost 6 bases and 0 bases respectively, with 6 bases between them. The CDR3 has 14 residues. The germline gives CDR1 MNHNS, CDR2 SASEGT. The CDR3 reads CASRAHSYNSPLHF. The CDR3 coding sequence is TGTGCCAGCAGGGCCCACTCCTATAATTCACCCCTCCACTTT.

This clonotype was counted a single time. This chain joins TRBV5-1 and TRBJ1-1; D uncertain. The V end lost 2 bases, the J end lost 0 bases, and 8 bases lay between the germline ends. This CDR3 comprises 14 residues. CDR1 is SGHRS, CDR2 YFSETQ, per germline. CDR3 sequence reads: CASSLQSVNTEAFF. The CDR3 DNA sequence: TGCGCCAGCAGCTTACAGAGTGTGAACACTGAAGCTTTCTTT.